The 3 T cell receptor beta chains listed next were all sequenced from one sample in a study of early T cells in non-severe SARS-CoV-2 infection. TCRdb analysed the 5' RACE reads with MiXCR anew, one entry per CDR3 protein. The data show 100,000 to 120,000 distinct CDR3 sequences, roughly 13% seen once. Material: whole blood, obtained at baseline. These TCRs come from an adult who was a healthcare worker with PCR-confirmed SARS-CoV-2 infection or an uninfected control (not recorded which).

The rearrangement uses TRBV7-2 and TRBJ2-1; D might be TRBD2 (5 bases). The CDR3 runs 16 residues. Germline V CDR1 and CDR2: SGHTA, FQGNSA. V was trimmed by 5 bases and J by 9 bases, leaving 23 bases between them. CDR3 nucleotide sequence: TGTGCCAGCAGCCCCTGGGTGGACCAGCGGACCCCTGAGCAGTTCTTC. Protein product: CASSPWVDQRTPEQFF.

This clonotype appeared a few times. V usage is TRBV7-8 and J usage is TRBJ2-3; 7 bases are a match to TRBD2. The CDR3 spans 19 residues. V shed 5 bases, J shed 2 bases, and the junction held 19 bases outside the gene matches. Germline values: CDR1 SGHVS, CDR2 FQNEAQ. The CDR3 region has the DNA TGTGCCAGCAGCCGAACAAATCTAGCGTGGGGGGGATTCACAGATACGCAGTATTTT. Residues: CASSRTNLAWGGFTDTQYF.

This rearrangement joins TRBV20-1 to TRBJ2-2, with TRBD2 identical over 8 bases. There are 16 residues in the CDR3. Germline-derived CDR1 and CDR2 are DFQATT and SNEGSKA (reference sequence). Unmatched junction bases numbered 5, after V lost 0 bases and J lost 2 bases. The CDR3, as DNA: TGCAGTGCTAGAGACCCAACTAGCGGAAACACCGGGGAGCTGTTTTTT. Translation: CSARDPTSGNTGELFF.